The T cell receptor beta chain under discussion was sequenced for a study of T cell responses to AZD1222 COVID-19 vaccine. Concerning this clone itself: Its target is unknown.

Findings and caveats of the study: The study reported that nearly half of spike-specific TCRs target unmutated variant regions. Once two AZD1222 doses were given, Spike-specific TCR breadth and depth went up. White British people made up most donors, females outnumbered males, and clonal diversity was possibly underestimated.

The CDR3 contains 11 residues. Per germline, CDR1 KGHDR and CDR2 SFDVKD. Between the trimmed V and J ends, which lost 7 bases and 7 bases, there was a span of 7 bases. Here immunoSEQ multiplex PCR was the method, and the copy in TCRdb shows in-frame clones only, minus some. The sample lists 65,000 to 100,000 clones; around 82% were seen once. This rearrangement joins TRBV24-1 to TRBJ2-1; D not resolved. Here the sequenced sample was peripheral blood, taken on day 0 of AZD1222 vaccination. This clonotype was obtained from an adult in good health. CDR3 DNA sequence: TGTGCCACCAGGACCCTAAATGAGCAGTTCTTC. As protein: CATRTLNEQFF.